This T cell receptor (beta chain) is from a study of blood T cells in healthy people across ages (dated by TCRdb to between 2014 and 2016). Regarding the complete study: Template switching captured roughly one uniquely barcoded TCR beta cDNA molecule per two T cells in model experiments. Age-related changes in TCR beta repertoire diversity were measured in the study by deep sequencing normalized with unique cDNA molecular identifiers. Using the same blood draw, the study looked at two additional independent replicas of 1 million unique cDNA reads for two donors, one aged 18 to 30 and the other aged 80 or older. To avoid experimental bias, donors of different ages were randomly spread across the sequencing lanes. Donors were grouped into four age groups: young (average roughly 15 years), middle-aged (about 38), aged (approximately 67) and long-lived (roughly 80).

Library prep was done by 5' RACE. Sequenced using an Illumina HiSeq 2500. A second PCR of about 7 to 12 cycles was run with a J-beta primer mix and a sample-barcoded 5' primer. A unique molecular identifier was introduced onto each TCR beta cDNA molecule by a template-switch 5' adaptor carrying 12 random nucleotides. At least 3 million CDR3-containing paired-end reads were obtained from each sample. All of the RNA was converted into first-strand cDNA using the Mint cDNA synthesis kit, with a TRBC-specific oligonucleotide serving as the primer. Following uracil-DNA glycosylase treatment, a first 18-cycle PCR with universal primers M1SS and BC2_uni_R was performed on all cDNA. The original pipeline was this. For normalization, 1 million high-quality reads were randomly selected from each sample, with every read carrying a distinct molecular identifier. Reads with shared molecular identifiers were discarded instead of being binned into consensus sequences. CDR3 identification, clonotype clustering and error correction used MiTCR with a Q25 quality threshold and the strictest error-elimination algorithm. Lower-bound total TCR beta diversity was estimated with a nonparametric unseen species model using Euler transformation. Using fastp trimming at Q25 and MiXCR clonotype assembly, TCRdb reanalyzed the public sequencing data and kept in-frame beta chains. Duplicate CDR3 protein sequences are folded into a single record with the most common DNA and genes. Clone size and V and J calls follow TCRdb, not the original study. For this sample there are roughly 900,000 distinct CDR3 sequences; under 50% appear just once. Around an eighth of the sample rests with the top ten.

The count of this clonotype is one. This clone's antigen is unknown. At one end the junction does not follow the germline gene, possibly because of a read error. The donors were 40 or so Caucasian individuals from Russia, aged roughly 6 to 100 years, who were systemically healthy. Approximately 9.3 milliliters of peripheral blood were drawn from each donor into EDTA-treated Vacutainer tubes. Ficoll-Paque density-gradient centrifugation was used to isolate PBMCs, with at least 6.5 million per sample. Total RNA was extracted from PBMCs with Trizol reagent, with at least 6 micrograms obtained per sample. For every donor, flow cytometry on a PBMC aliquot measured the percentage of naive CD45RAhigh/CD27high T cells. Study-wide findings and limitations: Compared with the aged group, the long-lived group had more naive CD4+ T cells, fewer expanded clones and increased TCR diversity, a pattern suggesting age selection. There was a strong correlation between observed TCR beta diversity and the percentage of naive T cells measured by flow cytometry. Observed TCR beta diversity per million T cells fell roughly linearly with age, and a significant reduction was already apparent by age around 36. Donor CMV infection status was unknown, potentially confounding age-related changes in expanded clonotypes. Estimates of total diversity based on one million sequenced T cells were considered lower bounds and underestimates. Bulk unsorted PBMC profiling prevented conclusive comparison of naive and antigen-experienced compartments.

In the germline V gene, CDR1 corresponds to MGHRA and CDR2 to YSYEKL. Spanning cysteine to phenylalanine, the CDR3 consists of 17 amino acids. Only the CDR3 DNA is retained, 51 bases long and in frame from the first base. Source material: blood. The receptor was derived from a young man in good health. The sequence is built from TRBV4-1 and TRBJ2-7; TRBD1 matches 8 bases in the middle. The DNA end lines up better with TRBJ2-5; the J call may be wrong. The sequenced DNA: TGCCCCAGCAGCAAACTTATACAGGGGGTTAGTAAAGAGACCCAGTACTTC. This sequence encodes CPSSKLIQGVSKETQYF.